This TCR beta chain originates from a study of T cell changes during pregnancy in multiple sclerosis. Using immunoSEQ multiplex PCR, the repertoire was profiled, and TCRdb retains in-frame clones only, with some absent. The table includes 50,000 or so clones, almost 95% detected once. The CDR3 consists of 16 residues. Trimming removed 4 bases from V and 9 bases from J; junction bases left unmatched: 15. Germline assignment: CDR1 SGHRS and CDR2 YFSETQ. The sequences come from CD4+ T cells from peripheral blood mononuclear cells, collected in the third trimester of pregnancy. The chain has TRBV5-1 and TRBJ2-1; 8 nucleotides line up with TRBD2. The sequence was collected from a female donor with multiple sclerosis, enrolled in a pregnancy study. The CDR3 sequence is CASSRSGTRGLGEQFF. CDR3 sequence (DNA): TGCGCCAGCAGCAGATCCGGGACTAGGGGCCTTGGTGAGCAGTTCTTC.